This TCR beta chain originates from a study of blood T cell repertoires in COVID-19. The wider study: The United States, Italy and Spain supplied acute and convalescent COVID-19 samples. The cDNA or gDNA used as material had been derived from T cells, B-cell-depleted T cells, or PBMCs.

The CDR3 extends over 13 amino acids. Germline V gene lookup returns CDR1 SGHVS and CDR2 FNYEAQ. Trimming removed 0 bases from V and 7 bases from J, with 4 bases in between. In terms of age and location, participants ranged from roughly 18 to 100 years and lived in about two dozen US areas. This clone has just one count. The data were produced by immunoSEQ multiplex PCR, yet TCRdb's version contains in-frame clones alone and is incomplete. This table holds under 300,000 clones, 82% found once. The genes are TRBV7-6 and TRBJ1-6; D gene unclear. Sequenced sample: PBMCs or T cells enriched from blood (not recorded which). The TCR was taken from a man aged 35-49 years who had recovered from COVID-19. The CDR3 bases are TGTGCCAGCAGCTTAGCCGTAAATTCACCCCTCCACTTT. Its translation is CASSLAVNSPLHF.